A single sample gave rise to the 14 T cell receptor beta chains below, sequenced in a study of blood T cell repertoires in COVID-19. Sequencing was performed with immunoSEQ multiplex PCR; in TCRdb, only in-frame clones are kept and a portion is missing. The sample records around 160,000 clones, 75% to 85% being singletons. The sequenced sample was PBMCs or T cells enriched from blood (not recorded which). Receptors originate from a man between 40 and 49 years old who had recovered from COVID-19.

The chain uses TRBV7-7 and TRBJ2-1; tentative D call: TRBD1 (6 bases). The germline CDR1 and CDR2 sequences are SSHAT and FNYEAQ (reference sequence). CDR3 length equals 13 residues. V shed 5 bases and J shed 8 bases, with 13 bases lying between them. CDR3 DNA sequence: TGTGCCAGCAGCGGATCCCCAGGGGATGAGCAGTTCTTC. This codes for CASSGSPGDEQFF.

As concerns this clone: The junction departs from the called germline gene at one end, perhaps through a read error. Other nucleotide sequences from this sample produce the same CDR3. This chain joins TRBV7-8 and TRBJ1-2; D unclear. This CDR3 has 14 amino acids. Germline CDR1 is SGHVS and CDR2 is FQNEAQ. DNA of the CDR3: TGTGCCAGCAGCTTAACGGACGGGGTGAACCTTCGGATCTTC. It codes for CASSLTDGVNLRIF.

The chain recombines TRBV10-2 with TRBJ2-2; weak D call: TRBD1 (7 bases). CDR1 is WSHSY, CDR2 SAAADI, per germline. The CDR3 is 13 amino acids. Trimming removed 6 bases at V and 4 bases at J, with 9 bases between. CDR3 DNA sequence: TGCGCCAGCAGGGAGGGGGCCACCGGGGAGCTGTTTTTT. Translation gives CASREGATGELFF.

The chain has TRBV5-1 and TRBJ1-2, with D maybe TRBD1 (5 bases). Per the germline V gene, CDR1 is SGHRS and CDR2 is YFSETQ. The CDR3 totals 14 residues. The V gene lost 4 bases and the J gene lost 4 bases, with 14 bases spanning the gap. The CDR3 DNA follows: TGCGCCAGCAGCCCTGGACAAGGCCGCTATGGCTACACCTTC. It codes for CASSPGQGRYGYTF.

The rearrangement uses TRBV6-1 and TRBJ2-3; 9 bases are shared with TRBD2. Germline V gives CDR1 MNHNS, CDR2 SASEGT. This CDR3 contains 17 residues. With 1 base clipped from V and 3 bases from J, the junction kept 8 bases outside the gene matches. The CDR3 reads CASSEGPASGVTDTQYF. CDR3 DNA sequence: TGTGCCAGCAGTGAAGGGCCGGCTAGCGGGGTTACAGATACGCAGTATTTT.

V is TRBV10-3 and J is TRBJ1-2; tentatively, D is TRBD1 (5 bases). Trimming cost V 5 bases and J 7 bases, with 14 bases left between them. The germline gives CDR1 ENHRY, CDR2 SYGVKD. The CDR3 totals 13 residues. The CDR3 spells CAISRSGEAGYTF. The CDR3 DNA follows: TGTGCCATCAGTCGGTCGGGGGAGGCTGGCTACACCTTC.

This clone appeared once. The rearrangement joins TRBV12-1 to TRBJ1-2; TRBD1, as called in the table, went unchecked against the DNA. TRBV12-1 is recorded as a pseudogene. The CDR3 extends over 15 amino acids. The CDR3 loop reads CASSWWAGTNYGYTF. The CDR3 nucleotides are TGTGCCAGCAGCTGGTGGGCAGGGACTAACTATGGCTACACCTTC.

This clone was seen a single time. The chain joins TRBV19 to TRBJ2-2, with 16 bases that match TRBD2. Losses at the gene ends were 5 bases for V and 4 bases for J; bases not matched to a gene: 7. This CDR3 is built from 18 residues. Germline loops: CDR1 LNHDA, CDR2 SQIVND (reference sequence). In DNA form, the CDR3 reads TGTGCCAGTAGTTCGGGACTAGCGGGGGGGCTATTCACCGGGGAGCTGTTTTTT. Its translation is CASSSGLAGGLFTGELFF.

A remark on this clone: This sample includes further DNA sequences coding for the same CDR3. The chain joins TRBV5-1 to TRBJ2-3; 7 nucleotides match TRBD2. Germline CDR1 is SGHRS and CDR2 is YFSETQ. This CDR3 spans 14 amino acids. J lost 1 base, V lost 4 bases, and 3 bases had no gene match. In DNA form, the CDR3 reads TGCGCCAGCAGCCTTACTAGCGGCACAGATACGCAGTATTTT. It yields the protein CASSLTSGTDTQYF. Together with reference TRBV5-1 and TRBJ2-3, the CDR3 gives the full variable domain: KAGVTQTPRYLIKTRGQQVTLSCSPISGHRSVSWYQQTPGQGLQFLFEYFSETQRNKGNFPGRFSGRQFSNSRSEMNVSTLELGDSALYLCASSLTSGTDTQYFGPGTRLTVL.

The chain links TRBV10-3 to TRBJ1-6; D ambiguous. Per the germline V gene, CDR1 is ENHRY and CDR2 is SYGVKD. V was trimmed by 10 bases and J by 6 bases, leaving 19 bases between them. The CDR3 is 15 amino acids. DNA for the CDR3: TGTGCCACCTCACTTTCAGGTTTCCTTAATTCACCCCTCCACTTT. Its protein product is CATSLSGFLNSPLHF.

The V call is TRBV27, the J call TRBJ1-2; 7 bases fit TRBD1. The CDR3 length is 19 residues. V was pared by 2 bases and J by 2 bases, with 17 bases of the junction left unmatched. Per germline, CDR1 MNHEY and CDR2 SMNVEV (reference sequence). CDR3 DNA sequence: TGTGCCAGCAGTTTACTCTCGCCCCCCGACAGGGTCCCCAACTATGGCTACACCTTC. As protein: CASSLLSPPDRVPNYGYTF.

The chain uses TRBV9 and TRBJ2-5, with 7 bases matching TRBD1. From germline, CDR1 is SGDLS and CDR2 YYNGEE. The CDR3 extends over 17 amino acids. V lost 0 bases and J lost 4; bases outside the gene matches: 12. The CDR3 nucleotides read TGTGCCAGCAGCGTAGAAGGGTACAGGACAGGAGGAGAGACCCAGTACTTC. Translation: CASSVEGYRTGGETQYF.

The rearrangement links TRBV19 to TRBJ2-1; 10 bases agree with TRBD1. Losses at the gene ends were 5 bases for V and 2 bases for J; bases not matched to a gene: 3. The germline V gene has CDR1 LNHDA and CDR2 SQIVND (reference sequence). CDR3 size: 15 residues. In nucleotides, the CDR3 is TGTGCCAGTAGTGGGACAGGGGTGGCCTACAATGAGCAGTTCTTC. Amino acids: CASSGTGVAYNEQFF.

This clone was counted only a few times. J is TRBJ1-5 and V is TRBV5-6, with 8 bases that match TRBD1. CDR1 and CDR2 (germline): SGHDT, YYEEEE. The J segment lost 7 bases and the V segment lost 0 bases, leaving 9 bases of the junction unmatched. The CDR3 contains 16 residues. The CDR3 DNA sequence: TGTGCCAGCAGCTTGGGCTACAGGGGGAACTTACAGCCCCAGCATTTT. Protein: CASSLGYRGNLQPQHF.